These 4 T cell receptor beta chains were all obtained from the same sample, sequenced in a study of T cell repertoires in cytomegalovirus infection. Each CDR3 protein is one row after TCRdb ran MiXCR on the reads. The sample holds approximately 500,000 distinct CDR3 sequences; 15% to 20% are singletons and the top ten take approximately 24%. The material sequenced was CD8+ T cells from PBMCs. These receptor sequences come from a human donor in good health (CMV status not recorded). Some clones in this sample may be carry-over from other donors' samples.

This clonotype was found a few times. V usage is TRBV14 and J usage is TRBJ2-3; D possibly corresponds to TRBD1 (6 bases). The ends were cut back, 3 bases at V and 1 base at J, with 14 bases in the middle. Germline lookup yields CDR1 SGHDN and CDR2 FVKESK. This CDR3 has 16 amino acids. In nucleotides, the CDR3 is TGTGCCAGCAGCCAGGCGAGAAGACAGGGCACAGATACGCAGTATTTT. Translated: CASSQARRQGTDTQYF.

This clonotype was detected many times. The J gene is TRBJ2-2, the V gene TRBV6-5, with D uncertain. V shed 3 bases and J shed 3 bases, with 11 bases lying between them. Germline values: CDR1 MNHEY, CDR2 SVGAGI. The CDR3 length is 15 residues. Here the CDR3 reads CASSYTAYDTGELFF. The DNA for the CDR3 is TGTGCCAGCAGTTATACAGCTTACGACACCGGGGAGCTGTTTTTT.

V is TRBV28 and J is TRBJ2-1, with 10 bases aligning to TRBD1. The germline CDR1 and CDR2 sequences are MDHEN and SYDVKM. Trimming cost V 3 bases and J 6 bases; bases outside gene matches: 5. This CDR3 region has 15 residues. This CDR3 is CASSLDRGTSNEQFF. The CDR3 DNA reads as TGTGCCAGCAGTTTGGACAGGGGGACCTCCAATGAGCAGTTCTTC.

This clonotype was seen many times. V is TRBV11-2 and J is TRBJ2-1; TRBD1 aligns across 11 bases. This CDR3 has 16 residues. J lost 5 bases, V lost 0 bases, and 3 bases had no gene match. Germline CDR1 reads SGHAT; CDR2 reads FQNNGV. CDR3 bases: TGTGCCAGCAGCTTAGAGGGACAGGGGGTTGACAATGAGCAGTTCTTC. It yields the protein CASSLEGQGVDNEQFF.